The 22 T cell receptor beta chains below were found in one sample sequenced in a study of vaccination effects on CD4 cells after COVID-19. ViraFEST assay sequencing came after antigen-specific CD4+ T cells were expanded with viral peptide pools. With roughly nine days of culture completed, CD4+ T cells were isolated. This individual contracted SARS-CoV-2 between March and December 2020, as verified by PCR. The repertoire was sequenced with immunoSEQ multiplex PCR; TCRdb's copy has only in-frame clones and lacks some. This sample has about 26,000 clones, with more than 75% found just once. Their antigens remain unidentified. The input for sequencing was CD4+ T cells from PBMCs cultured with HCoV-NL63 spike peptides, taken before COVID-19 vaccination. These receptors originate from a human donor who had a prior SARS-CoV-2 infection.

The genes are TRBV30 and TRBJ1-2; D gene ambiguous. Germline V CDR1 and CDR2: GTSNPN, SVGIG (reference sequence). Between the trimmed V and J ends, which lost 0 bases and 7 bases, there was a span of 18 bases. This CDR3 contains 15 residues. As DNA, the CDR3 is TGTGCCTGGAGTGTATACGGTGGTGGTGGATTTGGCTACACCTTC. It translates to CAWSVYGGGGFGYTF.

Only a few counts were recorded for this clone. V is TRBV4-2 and J is TRBJ2-7; 10 bases agree with TRBD2. V lost 1 base to trimming and J lost 5 bases; unmatched junction nucleotides: 11. Looked up from germline, CDR1 is LGHNA and CDR2 is YNFKEQ. The CDR3 runs 17 residues. Here the CDR3 reads CASSQALSDSGRNEQYF. CDR3 coding DNA: TGTGCCAGCAGCCAAGCCCTTTCGGATAGCGGGAGGAACGAGCAGTACTTC.

The rearrangement uses TRBV24-1 and TRBJ2-1; 15 bases align to TRBD2. The CDR3 extends over 17 amino acids. With 1 base clipped from V and 8 bases from J, the junction kept 5 bases outside the gene matches. Germline CDR1 KGHDR, CDR2 SFDVKD. In nucleotides, the CDR3 is TGTGCCACCAGTGATTTCGGACTAGCGGGAGGGCCCGATGAGCAGTTCTTC. This sequence encodes CATSDFGLAGGPDEQFF.

This chain uses TRBV11-2 with TRBJ2-2, with D tentatively TRBD1 (5 bases). V gave up 1 base and J gave up 4 bases, with 10 bases separating them. Germline CDR1 SGHAT, CDR2 FQNNGV. This CDR3 is 15 amino acids long. CDR3 sequence: CASSLGVGATGELFF. The CDR3 DNA reads as TGTGCCAGCAGCTTAGGGGTAGGGGCCACCGGGGAGCTGTTTTTT.

The CDR3 is CASSRPGTYEQFF. DNA of the CDR3: TGTGCCAGCAGCCGACCCGGGACGTATGAGCAGTTCTTC. The rearrangement joins TRBV6-2 or TRBV6-3 to TRBJ2-1; D may be TRBD1 or TRBD2 (5 bases each). The CDR3 contains 13 residues. CDR1 MNHEY and CDR2 SVGEGT come from the germline V gene. With 6 bases removed from V and 8 bases from J, the gap between germline ends came to 14 bases.

The chain links TRBV6-5 to TRBJ1-2; D not certain. Germline V gene lookup returns CDR1 MNHEY and CDR2 SVGAGI. Between the trimmed V and J ends, which lost 0 bases and 5 bases, there was a span of 7 bases. This CDR3 has 13 residues. In DNA, the CDR3 is TGTGCCAGCAGTTACTCCCGCCTGTATGGCTACACCTTC. It yields the protein CASSYSRLYGYTF.

This rearrangement joins TRBV2 to TRBJ1-2; 8 bases are a match to TRBD1. Germline V gene data show CDR1 as SNHLY and CDR2 as FYNNEI. The CDR3 length is 12 residues. V lost 8 bases and J lost 8; bases outside the gene matches: 7. The CDR3 DNA follows: TGTGCCAGCTCCGGACAGGGTGGCGGCTACACCTTC. Translation gives CASSGQGGGYTF.

A few counts support this clone. The chain is built from TRBV15 and TRBJ2-7; tentatively, D is TRBD1 (6 bases). The ends were cut back, 3 bases at V and 3 bases at J, with 12 bases in the middle. Germline lookup yields CDR1 LNHNV and CDR2 YYDKDF (reference sequence). The CDR3 has 14 amino acids. DNA of the CDR3: TGTGCCACCAGCAGGGAAAGGGGGAACTACGAGCAGTACTTC. Its translation is CATSRERGNYEQYF.

This clone has only one observation. This chain uses TRBV5-6 with TRBJ1-3; TRBD1 aligns across 10 bases. V dropped 4 bases and J dropped 4; count of bases not matched to a gene: 8. This CDR3 is 16 amino acids long. CDR1 is SGHDT, CDR2 YYEEEE, per germline. This CDR3 reads CASSPEGTGVGNTIYF. Written as DNA, the CDR3 is TGTGCCAGCAGCCCGGAAGGGACAGGGGTAGGAAACACCATATATTTT.

The chain uses TRBV20-1 and TRBJ2-3, with no clear D. The CDR3 length is 11 residues. The ends were cut back, 3 bases at V and 3 bases at J, with 4 bases in the middle. Per the germline V gene, CDR1 is DFQATT and CDR2 is SNEGSKA (reference sequence). In DNA form, the CDR3 reads TGCAGTGCTAGCCCAACAGATACGCAGTATTTT. Residues: CSASPTDTQYF.

This clone was seen a handful of times. The chain uses TRBV11-3 and TRBJ1-6, with a tentative D call TRBD1 (6 bases). CDR1 is SGHNT and CDR2 is YENEEA in the germline V gene. Trimming took 7 bases from V and 6 from J, leaving 7 bases between them. The CDR3 covers 12 residues. CDR3 loop: CASTDSNSPLHF. CDR3 DNA sequence: TGTGCCAGCACGGACAGTAATTCACCCCTCCACTTT.

This clone has a single count. The chain has TRBV11-3 and TRBJ1-2; TRBD1 matches at 11 bases. In germline, CDR1 is SGHNT, CDR2 YENEEA. Trimming removed 2 bases from V and 7 bases from J; junction bases left unmatched: 6. The CDR3 length is 15 residues. The DNA for the CDR3 is TGTGCCAGCAGCTTATATCGGGACAGGGGGACTGGCTACACCTTC. Its translation is CASSLYRDRGTGYTF. Drawing the rest from reference TRBV11-3 and TRBJ1-2, the complete variable domain is EAGVVQSPRYKIIEKKQPVAFWCNPISGHNTLYWYLQNLGQGPELLIRYENEEAVDDSQLPKDRFSAERLKGVDSTLKIQPAELGDSAVYLCASSLYRDRGTGYTFGSGTRLTVV.

The J gene is TRBJ1-3, the V gene TRBV5-4; the D is unclear. The V end lost 10 bases, the J end lost 3 bases, and 14 bases lay between the germline ends. CDR3 length equals 13 residues. CDR1 and CDR2 (germline): SGHNT, YYREEE (reference sequence). CDR3 sequence reads: CALRGDDGNTIYF. DNA of the CDR3: TGTGCCCTTCGGGGAGACGATGGAAACACCATATATTTT. Full variable domain (missing parts from reference TRBV5-4 and TRBJ1-3): ETGVTQSPTHLIKTRGQQVTLRCSSQSGHNTVSWYQQALGQGPQFIFQYYREEENGRGNFPPRFSGLQFPNYSSELNVNALELDDSALYLCALRGDDGNTIYFGEGSWLTVV.

This clone was recorded only once. The V and J genes are TRBV23-1 and TRBJ2-2; TRBD2 is a possible D gene (5 bases). TRBV23-1 carries the ORF label, with uncertain function. The CDR3 extends over 18 amino acids. Trimming pared 3 bases from V and 5 bases from J, leaving 22 bases between. The CDR3 DNA is TGCGCCAGCAGTCATTGTTTCCCGGAGCGGAGAGGTACCGGGGAGCTGTTTTTT. This sequence encodes CASSHCFPERRGTGELFF.

The CDR3 DNA is TGTGCCAGTAGTATATACGGACGGACCAAGAATGAAAAACTGTTTTTT. Translation: CASSIYGRTKNEKLFF. The chain recombines TRBV19 with TRBJ1-4; D ambiguous. V shed 2 bases and J shed 5 bases, with 15 bases lying between them. The CDR3 is made up of 16 amino acids. In germline, CDR1 is LNHDA, CDR2 SQIVND (reference sequence).

The chain uses TRBV7-3 and TRBJ2-3, with D possibly TRBD1 on 5 matching bases. Germline V gives CDR1 SGHTA, CDR2 FQGTGA. Trimming took off 5 bases at V and 7 bases at J, with 13 bases between the two ends. This CDR3 contains 13 residues. The CDR3 protein is CASSPGQINTQYF. CDR3 bases: TGTGCCAGCAGCCCAGGGCAAATAAATACGCAGTATTTT.

This rearrangement joins TRBV5-1 to TRBJ2-7; 8 positions match TRBD1. The CDR3 sequence is 12 residues long. The V segment lost 7 bases and the J segment 2 bases; nucleotides outside the gene matches: 2. Germline V lookup: CDR1 SGHRS, CDR2 YFSETQ. The CDR3 loop is CASRDRTYEQYF. CDR3 sequence (DNA): TGCGCCAGCCGGGACAGGACCTACGAGCAGTACTTC.

This sequence joins TRBV9 and TRBJ2-7; 8 nucleotides agree with TRBD2. CDR1 and CDR2 (germline): SGDLS, YYNGEE. Trimming cost V 4 bases and J 6 bases; bases outside gene matches: 12. The CDR3 is made up of 15 amino acids. The CDR3: CASSPNSGLATEQYF. DNA for the CDR3: TGTGCCAGCAGCCCTAACTCAGGACTAGCCACCGAGCAGTACTTC.

The V gene is TRBV5-4, the J gene TRBJ2-5; TRBD2 matches at 11 bases. The germline V gene has CDR1 SGHNT and CDR2 YYREEE (reference sequence). V was pared by 4 bases and J by 1 base, with 9 bases of the junction left unmatched. The CDR3 length is 17 residues. The CDR3 region has the DNA TGTGCCAGCAGCGACCAAACTAGCGGGGGTTTCCAAGAGACCCAGTACTTC. It yields the protein CASSDQTSGGFQETQYF.

The chain has TRBV15 and TRBJ2-5; D remains ambiguous. CDR3 size: 16 residues. Trimming pared 0 bases from V and 0 bases from J, leaving 11 bases between. Germline lookup yields CDR1 LNHNV and CDR2 YYDKDF (reference sequence). As DNA, the CDR3 is TGTGCCACCAGCAGAGAGAGACTCAGGTACCAAGAGACCCAGTACTTC. The encoded protein is CATSRERLRYQETQYF. Full variable domain (rest looked up from reference TRBV15 and TRBJ2-5): DAMVIQNPRYQVTQFGKPVTLSCSQTLNHNVMYWYQQKSSQAPKLLFHYYDKDFNNEADTPDNFQSRRPNTSFCFLDIRSPGLGDTAMYLCATSRERLRYQETQYFGPGTRLLVL.

The V gene is TRBV5-1, the J gene TRBJ1-1; no clear D. This CDR3 is 13 amino acids long. Germline assignment: CDR1 SGHRS and CDR2 YFSETQ. The ends were cut back, 1 base at V and 4 bases at J, with 8 bases in the middle. The CDR3 coding sequence is TGCGCCAGCAGCTTGTTTGCGGGCACTGAAGCTTTCTTT. Protein: CASSLFAGTEAFF.

This clone was seen once. The chain recombines TRBV6-6 with TRBJ1-1, with TRBD1 matching 7 bases. This CDR3 is 13 amino acids long. The V and J ends lost 6 bases and 4 bases, in that order; junction bases with no gene match: 5. The germline V gene encodes CDR1 MNHNY and CDR2 SVGAGI (reference sequence). The CDR3 sequence is CASRVQGITEAFF. The CDR3 nucleotides are TGTGCCAGCAGGGTACAGGGGATCACTGAAGCTTTCTTT.